This T cell receptor beta chain was identified in a study of shared clonotypes between healthy human individuals. General observations from the study: Researchers found naive subsets generally carried larger estimated richness than memory subsets.

As for this clone: Its specificity is unknown.

Deep-level running was used for the assay. Per the authors' pipeline: Filtering differed since immunoSEQ provided only junctions, with no quality scores. Clones were sequenced by immunoSEQ multiplex PCR, and TCRdb holds only the in-frame ones, with some missing. The DNA was the basis for D and trimming; V, J and clone size are from that table. This table has around 2,000,000 clones, less than 95% appearing once. The CDR3 is 14 amino acids. Per germline, CDR1 SGHRS and CDR2 YFSETQ. The V segment lost 7 bases and the J segment 0 bases; nucleotides outside the gene matches: 4. Naive CD8 populations comprised CD45RO-negative cells positively selected for CCR7, excluding terminally differentiated effector memory CD45RA+ cells.

This chain uses TRBV5-1 with TRBJ2-1, with TRBD1 identical over 7 bases. This TCR came from a man aged 18 to 35 in good health. Source material: naive CD8+ T cells sorted from blood. Here the CDR3 reads CASHRDSSYNEQFF. The CDR3 DNA sequence: TGCGCCAGCCACCGGGACAGCTCCTACAATGAGCAGTTCTTC.